Given below is one TCR beta chain in context. As yet, its antigen is unknown. The data belong to a study of graft-versus-host responses after intestinal transplantation. Study-level information: For approximately 3 years after anti-thymocyte globulin induction, all recipients took tacrolimus and steroids. Study conclusions and caveats: Circulating GvH clones peaking coincided with falling HvG clones soon after transplant. When patients had graft-donor T cell macrochimerism, their allografts held high graft-versus-host to host-versus-graft clonal ratios.

The CDR3 consists of 16 residues. J gave up 3 bases and V 0 bases, and 2 bases lay outside the gene matches. CDR1 is MNHEY and CDR2 is SMNVEV in the germline V gene (reference sequence). The assay was immunoSEQ multiplex PCR, and TCRdb's table has in-frame clones only and misses some. The profile shows fewer than 95,000 clones, under 95% of them singletons. The TCR was taken from a human donor who was the organ donor for an intestinal transplant. Sequencing used unstimulated CD8+ T cells sorted from spleen or lymph node cells, obtained before transplant. V usage is TRBV27 and J usage is TRBJ2-3; the match to TRBD1 covers 11 bases. This chain's CDR3 is CASSLSDRGHTDTQYF. The CDR3 DNA is TGTGCCAGCAGTTTATCGGACAGGGGGCATACAGATACGCAGTATTTT.